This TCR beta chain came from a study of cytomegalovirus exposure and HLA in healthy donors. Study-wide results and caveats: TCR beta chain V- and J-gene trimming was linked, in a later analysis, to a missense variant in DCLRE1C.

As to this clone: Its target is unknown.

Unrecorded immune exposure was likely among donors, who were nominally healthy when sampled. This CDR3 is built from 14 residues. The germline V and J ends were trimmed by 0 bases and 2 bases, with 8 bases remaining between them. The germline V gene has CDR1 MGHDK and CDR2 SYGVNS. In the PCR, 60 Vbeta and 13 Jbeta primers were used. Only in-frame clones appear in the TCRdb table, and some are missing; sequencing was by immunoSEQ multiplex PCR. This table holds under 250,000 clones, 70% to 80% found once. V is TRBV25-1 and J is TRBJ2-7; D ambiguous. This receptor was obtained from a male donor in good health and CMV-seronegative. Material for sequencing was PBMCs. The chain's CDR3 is CASSEYAGPYEQYF. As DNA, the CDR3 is TGTGCCAGCAGTGAATATGCAGGTCCCTACGAGCAGTACTTC.